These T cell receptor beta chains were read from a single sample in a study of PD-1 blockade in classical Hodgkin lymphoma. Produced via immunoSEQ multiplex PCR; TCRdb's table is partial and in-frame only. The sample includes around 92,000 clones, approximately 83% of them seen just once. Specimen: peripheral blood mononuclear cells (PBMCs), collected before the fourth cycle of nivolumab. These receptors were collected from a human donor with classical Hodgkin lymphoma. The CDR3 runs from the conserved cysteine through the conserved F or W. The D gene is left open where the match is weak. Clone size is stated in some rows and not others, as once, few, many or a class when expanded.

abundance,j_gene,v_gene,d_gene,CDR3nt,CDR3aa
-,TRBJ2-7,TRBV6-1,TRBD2,TGTGCCAGCGTTTCGACTAGCGGCTCCTACGAGCAGTACTTC,CASVSTSGSYEQYF
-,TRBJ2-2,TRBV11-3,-,TGTGCCAGCAGCTTAGATCCGGGATCCGGGGAGCTGTTTTTT,CASSLDPGSGELFF
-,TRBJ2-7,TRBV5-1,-,TGCGCCAGCAGCTTCAGGTCGACCTCCTACGAGCAGTACTTC,CASSFRSTSYEQYF
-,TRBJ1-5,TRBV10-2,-,TGCGCCAGCAGTGCTGAGGGGAATCAGCCCCAGCATTTT,CASSAEGNQPQHF
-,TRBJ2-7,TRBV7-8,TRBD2,TGTGCCAGCAGCTTAGGCCAATGGGATAGCGGGGACTTC,CASSLGQWDSGDF
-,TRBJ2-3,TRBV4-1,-,TGCGCCAGCAGCCAAATTGGGTTCACAGATACGCAGTATTTT,CASSQIGFTDTQYF
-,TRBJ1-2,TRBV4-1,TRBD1,TGCGCCAGCAGCCCGACCCAGGGGGGAGACTATGGCTACACCTTC,CASSPTQGGDYGYTF
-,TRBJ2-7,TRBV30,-,TGTGCCTGGAGTGAACAGGGTTACGAGCAGTACTTC,CAWSEQGYEQYF
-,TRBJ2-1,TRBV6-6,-,TGTGCCAGCACGCGGGACCCCTACAATGAGCAGTTCTTC,CASTRDPYNEQFF
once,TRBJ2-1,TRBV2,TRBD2,TGTGCCAGCAGTACTAGCGGGAGGGCCAAGGAGCAGTTCTTC,CASSTSGRAKEQFF
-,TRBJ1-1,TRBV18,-,TGTGCCAGCTCACCTAATTTGAACACTGAAGCTTTCTTT,CASSPNLNTEAFF
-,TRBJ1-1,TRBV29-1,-,TGCAGCGTACAACCGGTAGGGGCCGGTGAAGCTTTCTTT,CSVQPVGAGEAFF
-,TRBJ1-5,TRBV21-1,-,TGTGCCAGCAGCAAAGACGGGGTAAGCAATCAGCCCCAGCATTTT,CASSKDGVSNQPQHF
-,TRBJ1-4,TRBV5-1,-,TGCGCCAGCAGCCCACAGGGTTGGGAGGAAAAACTGTTTTTT,CASSPQGWEEKLFF
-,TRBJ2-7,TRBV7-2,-,TGTGCCAGCAGCTCCCGGCGCAGTCGGTACGAGCAGTACTTC,CASSSRRSRYEQYF
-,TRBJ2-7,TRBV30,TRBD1,TGTGCCTGGGAGACAGGGCGGGTGGTAAACTTC,CAWETGRVVNF
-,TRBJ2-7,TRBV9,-,TGTGCCAGCAGCGCCCTCCCGGGACCAACCTACGAGCAGTACTTC,CASSALPGPTYEQYF
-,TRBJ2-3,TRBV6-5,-,TGTGCCAGCACCTACGGCGGACCCACAGATACGCAGTATTTT,CASTYGGPTDTQYF
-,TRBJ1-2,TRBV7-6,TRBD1,TGTGCCAGCAGCTTAGCTACGGGACAGGGTTTTGGCTACACCTTC,CASSLATGQGFGYTF
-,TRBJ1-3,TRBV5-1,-,TGCGCCAGCAGCCACGGACAGACTGGAAACACCATATATTTT,CASSHGQTGNTIYF
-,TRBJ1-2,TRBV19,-,TGTGCCAGTAGTATTTTAGGGGGTGGCTACACCTTC,CASSILGGGYTF
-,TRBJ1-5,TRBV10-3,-,TGTGCCATCAGTGAAAATCCCCAGGGGTCTCAGCCCCAGCATTTT,CAISENPQGSQPQHF
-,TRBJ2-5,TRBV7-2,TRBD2,TGTGCCAGCAGCCGGACTAGCGGGAGGGCCCCAGAGACCCAGTACTTC,CASSRTSGRAPETQYF
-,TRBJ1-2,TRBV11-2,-,TGTGCCAGCAGCTTAGGGTTGGGTGGACAGTATGGCTACACCTTC,CASSLGLGGQYGYTF
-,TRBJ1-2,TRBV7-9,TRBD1,TGTGCCAGCAGCCCCTTAACAGGGGTAAAGGTCGGCTACACCTTC,CASSPLTGVKVGYTF
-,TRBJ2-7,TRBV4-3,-,TGCGCCAGCAGCCAAGATTTTCTCACCCGCGAGCAGTACTTC,CASSQDFLTREQYF
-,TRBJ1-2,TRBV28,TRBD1,TGTGCCAGCACCTCAGGGGGGAGTAACTATGGCTACACCTTC,CASTSGGSNYGYTF
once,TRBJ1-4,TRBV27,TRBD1,TGTGCCAGCAGCGACAGGGCCGCAACTAATGAAAAACTGTTTTTT,CASSDRAATNEKLFF
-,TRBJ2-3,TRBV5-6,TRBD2,TGTGCCAGCAGCAGGACTAGCCGCCCAGATACGCAGTATTTT,CASSRTSRPDTQYF
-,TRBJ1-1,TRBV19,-,TGTGCCAGTAGTCCCCGACCGACAGCGGCAAGGACTGAAGCTTTCTTT,CASSPRPTAARTEAFF
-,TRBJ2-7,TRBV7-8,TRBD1,TGTGCCAGCAGCTTAGGAGGGACAGCCGCCGCCGAGCAGTACTTC,CASSLGGTAAAEQYF
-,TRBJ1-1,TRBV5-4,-,TGTGCCAGCAGCTTGGAGCCAGTGAACACTGAAGCTTTCTTT,CASSLEPVNTEAFF
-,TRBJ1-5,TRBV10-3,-,TGTGCCATCAGTGAGGGGCGGGGGGGTAATCAGCCCCAGCATTTT,CAISEGRGGNQPQHF
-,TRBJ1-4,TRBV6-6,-,TGTGCCAGCAGTTACGCAGGGGACCCTAATGAAAAACTGTTTTTT,CASSYAGDPNEKLFF
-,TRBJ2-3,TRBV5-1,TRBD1,TGCGCCAGCAGCTTGTATCATAGGGGGCTCGGCACAGATACGCAGTATTTT,CASSLYHRGLGTDTQYF
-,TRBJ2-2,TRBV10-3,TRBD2,TGTGCCATCAGTATAGCGGGAGTGGTCACCGGGGAGCTGTTTTTT,CAISIAGVVTGELFF